This T cell receptor beta chain was sequenced during a study of blood T cells in healthy people across ages. General study points: Observed TCR beta diversity showed a strong correlation with the percentage of naive T cells as measured by flow cytometry. The unsorted PBMCs prevented any conclusive comparison of naive versus antigen-experienced cells.

CDR1 and CDR2 (germline): MNHNS, SASEGT. Germline trimming cut 5 bases from V and 7 bases from J; bases unmatched to any gene: 7. The CDR3 loop spans 14 amino acids. A remark on this clonotype: Antigen unknown.

Together with a sample-barcoded 5' primer, a J-beta primer mix was included in a second PCR lasting about 6 to 11 cycles. The template-switch adaptor, which had 12 random nucleotides, put a tag on each cDNA molecule. TCRdb re-analysed the 5' RACE reads in MiXCR, keeping a single row per CDR3 protein. This table holds 780,000 or so distinct CDR3 sequences, roughly 50% found once. The chain carries TRBV6-1 and TRBJ2-4; 8 bases agree with TRBD1. Sequenced sample: blood. The source of this sequence is a man at least 80 years old in good health. The CDR3 region has the DNA TGTGCCAGCAGTAATTCACGACAGGGGAACATTCAGTACTTC. Protein sequence: CASSNSRQGNIQYF.